This TCR beta chain was retrieved from a study of blood T cell repertoires in COVID-19. Study-wide context: T cells, B-cell-depleted T cells, or PBMCs provided the cDNA or gDNA that served as material.

Germline assignment: CDR1 MNHNY and CDR2 SVGAGI (reference sequence). The CDR3 contains 14 residues. Trimming took 6 bases from V and 5 from J; bases not matched to a gene: 7. Per the study methods: Nucleated cell counts were estimated from reference gene primer amplification. Profiled with immunoSEQ multiplex PCR; TCRdb holds only in-frame clones, not every one. V, J and clone size reflect that table, while D and trimming were determined from the DNA. The sample has around 190,000 clones; roughly 84% are singletons. The clonotype comes from a human donor in a cohort sampled during active COVID-19. The sequencing sample was made of peripheral blood. The V and J genes are TRBV6-6 and TRBJ2-5; 9 nucleotides match TRBD2. The CDR3 nucleotides read TGTGCCAGCAGATATAGCGGGAGCTCCGAGACCCAGTACTTC. Amino acid sequence: CASRYSGSSETQYF.